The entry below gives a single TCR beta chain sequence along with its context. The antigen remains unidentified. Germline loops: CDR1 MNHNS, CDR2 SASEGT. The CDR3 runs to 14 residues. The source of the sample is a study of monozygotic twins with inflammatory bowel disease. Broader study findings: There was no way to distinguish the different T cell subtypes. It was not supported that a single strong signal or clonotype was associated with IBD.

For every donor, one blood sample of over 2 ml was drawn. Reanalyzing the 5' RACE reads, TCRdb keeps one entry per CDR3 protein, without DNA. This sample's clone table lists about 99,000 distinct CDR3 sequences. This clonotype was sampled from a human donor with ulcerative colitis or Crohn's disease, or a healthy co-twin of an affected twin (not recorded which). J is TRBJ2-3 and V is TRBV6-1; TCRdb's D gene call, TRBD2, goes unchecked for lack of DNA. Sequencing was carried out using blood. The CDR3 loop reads CASSPDYPTDTQYF.